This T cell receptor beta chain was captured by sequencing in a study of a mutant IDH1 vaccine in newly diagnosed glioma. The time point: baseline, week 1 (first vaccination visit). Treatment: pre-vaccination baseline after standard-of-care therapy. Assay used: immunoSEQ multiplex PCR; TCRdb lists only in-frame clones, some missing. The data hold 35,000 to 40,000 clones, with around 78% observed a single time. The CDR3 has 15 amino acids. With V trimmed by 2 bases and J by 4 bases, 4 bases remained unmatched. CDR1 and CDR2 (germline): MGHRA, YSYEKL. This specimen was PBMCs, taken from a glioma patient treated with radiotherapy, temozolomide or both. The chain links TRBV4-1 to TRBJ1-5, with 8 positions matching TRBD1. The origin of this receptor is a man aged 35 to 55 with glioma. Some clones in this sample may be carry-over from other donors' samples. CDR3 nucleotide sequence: TGCGCCAGCAGCCAATGGCAGGGGGCGAATCAGCCCCAGCATTTT. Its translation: CASSQWQGANQPQHF.